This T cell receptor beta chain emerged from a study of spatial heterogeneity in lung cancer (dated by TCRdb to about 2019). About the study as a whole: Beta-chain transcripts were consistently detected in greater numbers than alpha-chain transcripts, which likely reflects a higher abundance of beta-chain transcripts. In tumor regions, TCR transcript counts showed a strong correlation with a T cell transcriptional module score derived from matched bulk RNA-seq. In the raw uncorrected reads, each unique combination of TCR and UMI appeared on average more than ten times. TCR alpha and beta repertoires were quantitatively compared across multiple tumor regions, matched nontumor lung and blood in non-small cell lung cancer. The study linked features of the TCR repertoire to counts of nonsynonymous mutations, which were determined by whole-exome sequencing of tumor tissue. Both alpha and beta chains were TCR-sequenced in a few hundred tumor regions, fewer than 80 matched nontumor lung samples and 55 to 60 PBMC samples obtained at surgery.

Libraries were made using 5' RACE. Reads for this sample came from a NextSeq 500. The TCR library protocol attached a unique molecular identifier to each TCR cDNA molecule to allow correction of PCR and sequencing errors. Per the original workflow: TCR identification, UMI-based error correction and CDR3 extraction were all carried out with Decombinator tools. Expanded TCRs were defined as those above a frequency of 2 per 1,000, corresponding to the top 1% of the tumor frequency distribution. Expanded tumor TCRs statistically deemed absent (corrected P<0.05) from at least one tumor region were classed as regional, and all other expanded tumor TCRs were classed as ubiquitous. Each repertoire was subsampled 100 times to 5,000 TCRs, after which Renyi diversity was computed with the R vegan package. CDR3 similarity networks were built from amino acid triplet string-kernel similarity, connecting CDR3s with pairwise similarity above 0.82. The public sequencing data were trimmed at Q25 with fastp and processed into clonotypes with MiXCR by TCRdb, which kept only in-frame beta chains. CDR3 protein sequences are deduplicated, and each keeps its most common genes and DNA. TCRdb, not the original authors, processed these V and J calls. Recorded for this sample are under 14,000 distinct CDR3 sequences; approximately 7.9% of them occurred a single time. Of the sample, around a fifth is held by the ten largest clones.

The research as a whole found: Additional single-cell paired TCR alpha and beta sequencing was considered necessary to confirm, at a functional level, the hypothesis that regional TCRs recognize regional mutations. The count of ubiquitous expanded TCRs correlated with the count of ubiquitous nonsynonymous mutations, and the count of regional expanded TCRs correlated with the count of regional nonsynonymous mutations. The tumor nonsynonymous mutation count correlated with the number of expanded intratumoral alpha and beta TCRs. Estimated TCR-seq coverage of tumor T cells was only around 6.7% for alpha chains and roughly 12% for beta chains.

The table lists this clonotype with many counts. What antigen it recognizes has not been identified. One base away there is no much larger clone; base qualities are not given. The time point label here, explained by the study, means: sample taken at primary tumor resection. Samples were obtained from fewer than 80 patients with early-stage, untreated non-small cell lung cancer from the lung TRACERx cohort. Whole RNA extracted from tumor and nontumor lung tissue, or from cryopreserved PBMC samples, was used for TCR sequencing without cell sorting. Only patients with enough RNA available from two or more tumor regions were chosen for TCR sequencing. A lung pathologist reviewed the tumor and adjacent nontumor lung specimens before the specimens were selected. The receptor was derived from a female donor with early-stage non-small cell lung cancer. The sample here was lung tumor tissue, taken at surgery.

The CDR3 protein sequence reads: CASRKRPGQGVLNTGELFF. The nucleotide sequence is TGTGCCAGCAGAAAGCGTCCGGGACAGGGGGTTTTGAACACCGGGGAGCTGTTTTTT. The chain is assembled from TRBV12-3 or TRBV12-4 and TRBJ2-2; 11 bases in between match TRBD1. Measured from the cysteine to the phenylalanine, the CDR3 is 19 residues long. The read is trimmed to its CDR3 DNA, 57 bases read in frame from base 1. Trimmed from V: 6 bases; trimmed from J: 1 base; junction bases lacking a gene match: 13.